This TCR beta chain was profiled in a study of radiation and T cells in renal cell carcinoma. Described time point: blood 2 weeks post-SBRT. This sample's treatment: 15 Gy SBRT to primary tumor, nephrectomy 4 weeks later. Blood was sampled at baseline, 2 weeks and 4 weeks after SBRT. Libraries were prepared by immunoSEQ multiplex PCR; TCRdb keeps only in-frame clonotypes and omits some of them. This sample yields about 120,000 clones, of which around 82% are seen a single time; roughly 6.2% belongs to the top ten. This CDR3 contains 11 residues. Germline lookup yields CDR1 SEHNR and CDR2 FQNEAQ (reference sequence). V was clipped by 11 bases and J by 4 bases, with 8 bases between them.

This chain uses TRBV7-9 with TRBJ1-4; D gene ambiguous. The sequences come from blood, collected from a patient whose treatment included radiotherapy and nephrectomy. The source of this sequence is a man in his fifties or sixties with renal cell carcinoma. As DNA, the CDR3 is TGTGCCCGGGAGCATAATGAAAAACTGTTTTTT. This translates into CAREHNEKLFF. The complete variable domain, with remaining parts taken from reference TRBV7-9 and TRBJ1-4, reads DTGVSQNPRHKITKRGQNVTFRCDPISEHNRLYWYRQTLGQGPEFLTYFQNEAQLEKSRLLSDRFSAERPKGSFSTLEIQRTEQGDSAMYLCAREHNEKLFFGSGTQLSVL.